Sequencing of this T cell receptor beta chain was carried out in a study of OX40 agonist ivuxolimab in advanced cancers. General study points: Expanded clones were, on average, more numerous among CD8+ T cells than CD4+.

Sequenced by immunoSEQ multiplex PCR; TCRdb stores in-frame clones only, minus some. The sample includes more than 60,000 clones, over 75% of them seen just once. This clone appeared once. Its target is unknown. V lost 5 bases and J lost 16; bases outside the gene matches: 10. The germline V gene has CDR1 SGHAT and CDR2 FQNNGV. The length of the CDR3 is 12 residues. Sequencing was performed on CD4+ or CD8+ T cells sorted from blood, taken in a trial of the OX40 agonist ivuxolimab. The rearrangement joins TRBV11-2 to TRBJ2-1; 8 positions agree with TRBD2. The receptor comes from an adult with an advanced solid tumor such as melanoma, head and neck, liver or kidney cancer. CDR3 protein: CASSPIGTRLFF. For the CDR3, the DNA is TGTGCCAGCAGCCCCATCGGGACTAGGCTTTTCTTC.